Listed here are 24 T cell receptor beta chains from one sample, sequenced in a study of T cell clones after liver transplantation (dated by TCRdb to between 2019 and 2020). The time point label for this specimen denotes: pre-transplant. The receptor library was made with the immunoSEQ multiplex PCR assay. The table was pulled from immuneACCESS by TCRdb, which kept in-frame rearrangements only. Such tables lose some clones; where checked, under half of the loss comes from unresolved V genes, and the rest has no known cause. The sample has more than 95,000 clones on record, approximately 78% of them singletons. Over 0.75% of the sample goes to the ten largest clones. The sample in question was CD4+ T cells from blood, obtained before liver transplant. The source is a human donor who received a liver transplant.

The chain couples TRBV7-6 to TRBJ2-7; D is perhaps TRBD1 or TRBD2 (5 bases each). Trimming shortened V by 5 bases and J by 6 bases, and 11 bases separated the two germline ends. The CDR3 extends over 12 amino acids. Germline CDR1 is SGHVS and CDR2 is FNYEAQ. In nucleotides, the CDR3 is TGTGCCAGCAGCCCATCGGGGACCGAGCAGTACTTC. Protein sequence: CASSPSGTEQYF.

This clone was seen a handful of times. V usage is TRBV2 and J usage is TRBJ2-5; TRBD1 matches 9 bases. This CDR3 spans 16 amino acids. Germline loops: CDR1 SNHLY, CDR2 FYNNEI. V lost 5 bases to trimming and J lost 1 base; unmatched junction nucleotides: 8. The CDR3 nucleotides are TGTGCCAGCAGTTTAATCGGGACAGGGAGCCAAGAGACCCAGTACTTC. This gives the protein CASSLIGTGSQETQYF.

The gene calls are TRBV28 and TRBJ2-5; D call uncertain. CDR3 length: 12 amino acids. V lost 6 bases to trimming and J lost 5 bases, with 10 bases between them. From germline, CDR1 is MDHEN and CDR2 SYDVKM. This CDR3 is CASSDPLETQYF. The DNA for the CDR3 is TGTGCCAGCAGCGACCCGTTGGAGACCCAGTACTTC.

The V and J genes are TRBV27 and TRBJ2-2; D might be TRBD2 (6 bases). The V and J ends lost 2 bases and 4 bases respectively, with 8 bases between them. Germline V gene data show CDR1 as MNHEY and CDR2 as SMNVEV (reference sequence). The CDR3 is 14 amino acids. The CDR3 spells CASSLRGTTGELFF. The CDR3 DNA follows: TGTGCCAGCAGTTTACGCGGGACCACCGGGGAGCTGTTTTTT.

The rearrangement links TRBV6-6 to TRBJ1-1; TRBD1 matches at 7 bases. Trimming cost V 6 bases and J 1 base; bases outside gene matches: 5. The CDR3 runs to 14 residues. Per the germline V gene, CDR1 is MNHNY and CDR2 is SVGAGI (reference sequence). CDR3 loop: CASRPGGQNTEAFF. The CDR3 DNA follows: TGTGCCAGCAGACCAGGGGGTCAGAACACTGAAGCTTTCTTT.

J is TRBJ1-1 and V is TRBV29-1; D remains ambiguous. CDR3 length: 10 amino acids. Between the trimmed V and J ends, which lost 5 bases and 9 bases, there was a span of 10 bases. The germline V gene encodes CDR1 SQVTM and CDR2 ANQGSEA. CDR3 in amino acids: CSVTGIKAFF. CDR3 DNA sequence: TGCAGCGTTACCGGGATTAAAGCTTTCTTT.

The chain carries TRBV19 and TRBJ1-6, with 7 bases matching TRBD1. The junction had 11 bases not matched to a gene; V was cut back by 3 bases and J by 9 bases. Germline assignment: CDR1 LNHDA and CDR2 SQIVND (reference sequence). The CDR3 is 16 amino acids. CDR3 DNA sequence: TGTGCCAGTAGTATTCGTCGGCAGGGGGGAAGTTCACCCCTCCACTTT. Translation: CASSIRRQGGSSPLHF.

The chain recombines TRBV4-1 with TRBJ2-5; D may be TRBD1 (6 bases). The germline V and J ends were trimmed by 0 bases and 1 base, with 12 bases remaining between them. CDR3 length equals 16 residues. From germline, CDR1 is MGHRA and CDR2 YSYEKL. CDR3 protein: CASSQEGTRSQETQYF. The DNA of the CDR3 is TGCGCCAGCAGCCAAGAAGGGACAAGGTCCCAAGAGACCCAGTACTTC.

The genes are TRBV7-2 and TRBJ2-7; perhaps D is TRBD1 or TRBD2 (5 bases each). The CDR3 covers 15 residues. V lost 4 bases to trimming and J lost 0 bases, with 13 bases between them. Germline V CDR1 and CDR2: SGHTA, FQGNSA. Written as DNA, the CDR3 is TGTGCCAGCAGCTCCCGGGACCCGAGCTCCTACGAGCAGTACTTC. This sequence encodes CASSSRDPSSYEQYF.

The sample holds a few counts of this clone. The chain employs TRBV6-1 and TRBJ2-7, with D tentatively TRBD1 (6 bases). The CDR3 is made up of 15 amino acids. In germline, CDR1 is MNHNS, CDR2 SASEGT. The germline V and J ends were trimmed by 6 bases and 0 bases, with 15 bases remaining between them. The CDR3 sequence: CASSGTRLSSYEQYF. CDR3 in DNA: TGTGCCAGCAGCGGGACACGGCTAAGCTCCTACGAGCAGTACTTC.

This rearrangement joins TRBV19 to TRBJ1-5; 10 bases are a match to TRBD1. The CDR3 runs 18 residues. Germline V gene lookup returns CDR1 LNHDA and CDR2 SQIVND (reference sequence). J lost 1 base, V lost 7 bases, and 13 bases had no gene match. The CDR3 coding sequence is TGTGCCAGTACCCTCGGGACAGGGGTCGGAGGGAGCAATCAGCCCCAGCATTTT. This codes for CASTLGTGVGGSNQPQHF.

The chain joins TRBV28 to TRBJ2-1; 9 nucleotides line up with TRBD2. Per the germline V gene, CDR1 is MDHEN and CDR2 is SYDVKM. V was pared by 3 bases and J by 8 bases, with 8 bases of the junction left unmatched. This CDR3 has 15 amino acids. In DNA, the CDR3 is TGTGCCAGCAGTTTTACGGGACTAGCTAAGGATGAGCAGTTCTTC. Protein product: CASSFTGLAKDEQFF.

The chain uses TRBV5-1 and TRBJ2-1; a possible D gene is TRBD1 (5 bases). V lost 2 bases and J 7 bases, leaving 10 bases between the germline ends. Germline loops: CDR1 SGHRS, CDR2 YFSETQ. The CDR3 is made up of 13 amino acids. The CDR3 sequence: CASSFTPGNEQFF. The CDR3 DNA is TGCGCCAGCAGCTTTACCCCAGGGAATGAGCAGTTCTTC.

CDR3: CASSSGTTYYNEQFF. In nucleotides, the CDR3 is TGTGCCAGCAGCTCCGGGACAACGTATTACAATGAGCAGTTCTTC. This chain links TRBV11-3 with TRBJ2-1, with D perhaps matching TRBD1 (6 bases). Trimming removed 4 bases from V and 4 bases from J, with 14 bases in between. Looked up from germline, CDR1 is SGHNT and CDR2 is YENEEA. CDR3 length: 15 residues.

The chain recombines TRBV6-1 with TRBJ2-3; D call uncertain. The CDR3 is 13 amino acids. With 1 base removed from V and 7 bases from J, the gap between germline ends came to 9 bases. Germline CDR1 is MNHNS and CDR2 is SASEGT. The CDR3 sequence is CASSEEWGNTQYF. CDR3 nucleotides: TGTGCCAGCAGTGAAGAGTGGGGAAATACGCAGTATTTT.

The rearrangement links TRBV5-4 to TRBJ2-5; TRBD2 matches at 9 bases. CDR1 and CDR2 from the germline V gene are SGHNT and YYREEE (reference sequence). The CDR3 contains 14 residues. J lost 3 bases, V lost 5 bases, and 5 bases had no gene match. The CDR3 bases are TGTGCCAGCAGGTTGACTAGCGGCGAAGAGACCCAGTACTTC. Translation: CASRLTSGEETQYF.

This rearrangement joins TRBV27 to TRBJ2-7; D is ambiguous. Looked up from germline, CDR1 is MNHEY and CDR2 is SMNVEV (reference sequence). The CDR3 loop spans 13 amino acids. V lost 8 bases and J 7 bases, leaving 18 bases between the germline ends. The CDR3: CASSRIRGGEQYF. The CDR3 DNA follows: TGTGCCAGCTCGCGTATTCGTGGTGGAGAGCAGTACTTC.

The chain uses TRBV27 and TRBJ2-7; the D gene is possibly TRBD2 (5 bases). Germline assignment: CDR1 MNHEY and CDR2 SMNVEV (reference sequence). The V gene lost 5 bases and the J gene lost 3 bases, with 8 bases spanning the gap. The length of the CDR3 is 12 residues. Here the CDR3 reads CASSGGSYEQYF. The CDR3 nucleotides are TGTGCCAGCAGTGGAGGAAGCTACGAGCAGTACTTC.

This rearrangement joins TRBV7-9 to TRBJ2-7; 7 nucleotides line up with TRBD1. This CDR3 region has 15 residues. The V and J ends lost 3 bases and 3 bases, in that order; junction bases with no gene match: 8. From germline, CDR1 is SEHNR and CDR2 FQNEAQ (reference sequence). CDR3 nucleotides: TGTGCCAGCAGCTTCCTACAGGGGAAAAACTACGAGCAGTACTTC. It yields the protein CASSFLQGKNYEQYF.

The V and J genes are TRBV7-2 and TRBJ2-3; 10 bases map to TRBD2. Per the germline V gene, CDR1 is SGHTA and CDR2 is FQGNSA. This CDR3 is built from 15 residues. The ends lost 5 bases at V and 4 bases at J; junction bases unmatched: 6. CDR3 sequence reads: CASSTRTSGADTQYF. CDR3 in DNA: TGTGCCAGCAGCACCCGGACTAGCGGCGCAGATACGCAGTATTTT.

The chain carries TRBV7-8 and TRBJ1-4; 7 bases match TRBD1. CDR1 and CDR2 (germline): SGHVS, FQNEAQ. The junction had 1 base not matched to a gene; V was cut back by 1 base and J by 5 bases. The CDR3 extends over 14 amino acids. DNA of the CDR3: TGTGCCAGCAGCTTAGGCAGGGGGAATGAAAAACTGTTTTTT. Translating it yields CASSLGRGNEKLFF.

The chain couples TRBV5-1 to TRBJ2-3; 8 nucleotides match TRBD2. The CDR3 is made up of 15 amino acids. CDR1 is SGHRS and CDR2 is YFSETQ in the germline V gene. V shed 5 bases and J 5 bases; nucleotides not matched to a gene: 10. The CDR3 nucleotides are TGCGCCAGCAGGAAAATTGCGGGAGGTGGAGATACGCAGTATTTT. Protein: CASRKIAGGGDTQYF.

As regards this clone: The same CDR3 is also encoded by other DNA sequences in this sample. The chain couples TRBV5-1 to TRBJ2-5; D gene uncertain. This CDR3 has 13 amino acids. The ends were cut back, 4 bases at V and 5 bases at J, with 12 bases in the middle. CDR1 is SGHRS, CDR2 YFSETQ, per germline. Here the CDR3 DNA reads TGCGCCAGCAGCACGGGCCAAGGCGAGACCCAGTACTTC. This sequence encodes CASSTGQGETQYF.

This chain connects TRBV19 to TRBJ1-6, with TRBD1 as a possible D gene (5 bases). This CDR3 has 15 amino acids. Trimming shortened V by 7 bases and J by 4 bases, and 14 bases separated the two germline ends. CDR1 and CDR2 from the germline V gene are LNHDA and SQIVND (reference sequence). The CDR3 DNA sequence: TGTGCCAGTAAAAAAGACAGATCGTATAATTCACCCCTCCACTTT. Protein: CASKKDRSYNSPLHF.